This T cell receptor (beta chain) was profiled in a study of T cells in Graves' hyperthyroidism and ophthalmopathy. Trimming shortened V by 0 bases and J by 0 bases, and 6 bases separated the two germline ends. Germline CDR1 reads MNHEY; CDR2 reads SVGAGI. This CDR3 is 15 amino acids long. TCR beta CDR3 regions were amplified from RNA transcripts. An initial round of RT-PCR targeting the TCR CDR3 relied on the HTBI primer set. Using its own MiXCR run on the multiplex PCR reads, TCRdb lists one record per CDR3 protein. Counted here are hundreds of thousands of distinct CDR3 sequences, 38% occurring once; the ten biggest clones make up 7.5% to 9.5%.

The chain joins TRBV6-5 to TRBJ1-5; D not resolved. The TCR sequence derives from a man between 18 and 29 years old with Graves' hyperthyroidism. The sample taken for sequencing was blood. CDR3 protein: CASSYSMGSNQPQHF. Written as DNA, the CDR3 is TGTGCCAGCAGTTACTCGATGGGTAGCAATCAGCCCCAGCATTTT.